These 19 T cell receptor beta chains came from one sample sequenced in a study of vaccination and CD4 T cells after COVID-19. Time point indicated: late sampling 161 to 241 days after vaccination in three convalescent patients. Treatment in this sample: approximately nine-day PBMC culture with coronavirus spike peptide pools or control peptides (ViraFEST assay). Sequencing of the DNA from cultured CD4+ T cells was carried out with the Oncomine TCR Beta short-read assay. TCRdb reprocessed the PCR reads via MiXCR and lists one record per CDR3 protein. Of tens of thousands of distinct CDR3 sequences in the sample, 30% to 35% are singletons; the top ten hold 8.6%. Their specific antigens are unknown. The source was CD4+ T cells from blood, cultured in vitro, collected about 7 months after SARS-CoV-2 vaccination. Every receptor here comes from a human donor who had recovered from COVID-19.

The chain carries TRBV20-1 and TRBJ2-3; D tentatively fits TRBD1 or TRBD2 (6 bases each). V gave up 1 base and J gave up 4 bases, with 12 bases separating them. The CDR3 has 14 amino acids. Germline V gives CDR1 DFQATT, CDR2 SNEGSKA (reference sequence). DNA of the CDR3: TGCAGTGCTAGAGGAGTGGGGGGCCCAGATACGCAGTATTTT. Protein product: CSARGVGGPDTQYF.

The chain combines TRBV6-1 with TRBJ1-5; no clear D gene. This CDR3 is 14 amino acids long. Germline V gives CDR1 MNHNS, CDR2 SASEGT. V lost 7 bases and J lost 0, with 10 bases in between. The CDR3 DNA follows: TGTGCCAGCACTTCCGGGAATAGCAATCAGCCCCAGCATTTT. Translation gives CASTSGNSNQPQHF.

This clonotype was seen a single time. The chain couples TRBV4-2 to TRBJ2-7, with 8 bases lining up with TRBD1. The V gene's germline CDR1 is LGHNA and CDR2 YNFKEQ. V lost 3 bases and J lost 2; bases outside the gene matches: 9. The CDR3 contains 16 residues. The CDR3 loop is CASSQAGGQAAYEQYF. CDR3 nucleotide sequence: TGTGCCAGCAGCCAGGCCGGGGGACAGGCTGCCTACGAGCAGTACTTC.

The rearrangement uses TRBV7-9 and TRBJ2-3, with TRBD2 identical over 14 bases. This CDR3 region has 16 residues. The trim removed 4 bases at V and 6 bases at J, leaving 6 bases unmatched. Germline V gene data show CDR1 as SEHNR and CDR2 as FQNEAQ (reference sequence). The CDR3 coding sequence is TGTGCCAGCAGCTCGGGACTAGCGGGAGATGTGGATACGCAGTATTTT. It is translated as CASSSGLAGDVDTQYF.

This clonotype was seen a few times. The chain joins TRBV28 to TRBJ1-5; D is ambiguous. This CDR3 comprises 13 residues. Trimming removed 2 bases from V and 4 bases from J, with 6 bases in between. The germline gives CDR1 MDHEN, CDR2 SYDVKM. CDR3 protein: CASSLELNQPQHF. CDR3 DNA: TGTGCCAGCAGTTTAGAGTTGAATCAGCCCCAGCATTTT.

Written as DNA, the CDR3 is TGTGCCAGCAGGGACAATCAGCCCCAGCATTTT. Translation: CASRDNQPQHF. The chain carries TRBV6-1 and TRBJ1-5; D remains unclear. V dropped 6 bases and J dropped 3 bases, with 3 bases sitting between them. In germline, CDR1 is MNHNS, CDR2 SASEGT. The CDR3 runs 11 residues.

A few counts support this clonotype. This chain joins TRBV4-3 and TRBJ1-6, with TRBD1 as a possible D gene (5 bases). The length of the CDR3 is 15 residues. Trimming took off 2 bases at V and 10 bases at J, with 15 bases between the two ends. Germline CDR1 and CDR2: LGHNA and YSLEER. CDR3 sequence reads: CASSQRAQGESPLHF. In DNA, the CDR3 is TGCGCCAGCAGCCAACGAGCGCAGGGCGAATCACCCCTCCACTTT.

The CDR3 coding sequence is TGTGCCAGCAGTTTTTCAGGGGGGAAGGGCTACACCTTC. This translates into CASSFSGGKGYTF. The chain has TRBV7-3 and TRBJ1-2; 7 bases align to TRBD1. Losses at the gene ends were 6 bases for V and 8 bases for J; bases not matched to a gene: 9. This CDR3 has 13 amino acids. CDR1 and CDR2 from the germline V gene are SGHTA and FQGTGA. The complete variable domain, with remaining parts taken from reference TRBV7-3 and TRBJ1-2, reads GAGVSQTPSNKVTEKGKYVELRCDPISGHTALYWYRQSLGQGPEFLIYFQGTGAADDSGLPNDRFFAVRPEGSVSTLKIQRTERGDSAVYLCASSFSGGKGYTFGSGTRLTVV.

This clonotype was counted between two and nine times. The J gene is TRBJ1-5, the V gene TRBV7-8; D remains unclear. Trimming left V 0 bases short and J 0 bases short, with 6 bases between. CDR3 length equals 15 residues. The germline gives CDR1 SGHVS, CDR2 FQNEAQ. In DNA, the CDR3 is TGTGCCAGCAGCTTAGCAGTAAATAGCAATCAGCCCCAGCATTTT. Encoded protein: CASSLAVNSNQPQHF.

In this sample, this clonotype is medium-sized. The gene calls are TRBV28 and TRBJ1-5; unclear D gene. Germline assignment: CDR1 MDHEN and CDR2 SYDVKM. This CDR3 is 13 amino acids long. V was shortened by 6 bases and J by 3 bases, with 9 bases between the two germline ends. The CDR3 DNA reads TGTGCCAGCAGCCGGATAAACAATCAGCCCCAGCATTTT. This encodes CASSRINNQPQHF.

V gene TRBV10-3 combines with J gene TRBJ2-7, with 10 bases matching TRBD1. CDR3 length: 15 amino acids. Germline-derived CDR1 and CDR2 are ENHRY and SYGVKD. With 6 bases clipped from V and 2 bases from J, the junction kept 7 bases outside the gene matches. The chain's CDR3 is CAIRNRQGATYEQYF. The DNA for the CDR3 is TGTGCCATCAGGAACCGACAGGGGGCTACCTACGAGCAGTACTTC.

This chain joins TRBV20-1 and TRBJ2-1, with 11 bases identical to TRBD2. The CDR3 totals 16 residues. V was clipped by 1 base and J by 2 bases; unmatched bases: 4. Germline V CDR1 and CDR2: DFQATT, SNEGSKA (reference sequence). The CDR3 here is CSARVSGRVAYNEQFF. In DNA form, the CDR3 reads TGCAGTGCTAGAGTTAGCGGGAGGGTTGCCTACAATGAGCAGTTCTTC.

In this sample, this clonotype turned up a few times. J is TRBJ2-7 and V is TRBV20-1; tentatively, D is TRBD1 (6 bases). CDR1 is DFQATT, CDR2 SNEGSKA, per germline (reference sequence). The ends were cut back, 4 bases at V and 5 bases at J, with 24 bases in the middle. CDR3 length equals 16 residues. The DNA of the CDR3 is TGCAGTGCTAAAGGGGCCAACAGGGTCTGGTCCCACGAGCAGTACTTC. Encoded protein: CSAKGANRVWSHEQYF.

This clonotype is termed medium-sized. This chain uses TRBV24-1 with TRBJ2-5, with 7 bases matching TRBD2. The CDR3 loop spans 13 amino acids. From germline, CDR1 is KGHDR and CDR2 SFDVKD. Losses at the gene ends were 3 bases for V and 10 bases for J; bases not matched to a gene: 7. This chain's CDR3 is CATSDGRTRGQYF. The CDR3 DNA is TGTGCCACCAGTGATGGGAGGACTAGGGGCCAGTACTTC.

The chain uses TRBV7-9 and TRBJ2-3; maybe TRBD1 (6 bases). Germline values: CDR1 SEHNR, CDR2 FQNEAQ (reference sequence). V lost 2 bases and J 2 bases, leaving 11 bases between the germline ends. The CDR3 length is 15 residues. The CDR3: CASSLRQADTDTQYF. The CDR3 DNA sequence: TGTGCCAGCAGCTTACGACAGGCCGACACAGATACGCAGTATTTT.

This clonotype occurred a few times. The CDR3 reads CASSLGLTDTQYF. The CDR3, as DNA: TGTGCCAGCAGCTTAGGTCTCACAGATACGCAGTATTTT. The chain links TRBV7-2 to TRBJ2-3; D uncertain. The germline CDR1 and CDR2 sequences are SGHTA and FQGNSA. The CDR3 is 13 amino acids. V was pared by 1 base and J by 2 bases, with 4 bases between. Together with reference TRBV7-2 and TRBJ2-3, the CDR3 gives the full variable domain: GAGVSQSPSNKVTEKGKDVELRCDPISGHTALYWYRQSLGQGLEFLIYFQGNSAPDKSGLPSDRFSAERTGGSVSTLTIQRTQQEDSAVYLCASSLGLTDTQYFGPGTRLTVL.

The rearrangement links TRBV6-1 to TRBJ1-2; 8 bases map to TRBD1. The germline V gene encodes CDR1 MNHNS and CDR2 SASEGT. This CDR3 is 14 amino acids long. With 7 bases clipped from V and 3 bases from J, the junction kept 7 bases outside the gene matches. CDR3 nucleotides: TGTGCCAGCACCCAGGACAGGGAGTACTATGGCTACACCTTC. Encoded protein: CASTQDREYYGYTF.

The gene calls are TRBV7-3 and TRBJ2-7; 13 bases agree with TRBD2. The CDR3 runs to 14 residues. CDR1 and CDR2 (germline): SGHTA, FQGTGA. V lost 4 bases and J lost 5; bases outside the gene matches: 2. As DNA, the CDR3 is TGTGCCAGCAGCTGGACTAGCGGGAGACACGAGCAGTACTTC. Residues: CASSWTSGRHEQYF.

The V and J genes are TRBV28 and TRBJ1-5; D unresolved. This CDR3 is built from 14 residues. Germline assignment: CDR1 MDHEN and CDR2 SYDVKM. V lost 6 bases and J 9 bases, leaving 18 bases between the germline ends. This CDR3 is CASSRTDGDRPQHF. Here the CDR3 DNA reads TGTGCCAGCAGCCGAACTGACGGAGACCGGCCCCAGCATTTT.